These T cell receptor beta chains were read from a single sample in a study of T cells expressing NK-cell markers. TCRdb re-called the 5' RACE reads; one entry per CDR3 protein, DNA not given. The sample has about 390,000 distinct CDR3 sequences. Sequenced sample: blood T cells: a sorted CD56 or NKG2C T cell subset, CD4+ or CD8+ T cells, or bulk PBMC T cells (not recorded which). The receptors stem from a woman aged 45-59 years in good health. Both conserved end residues are part of each CDR3. Each record gives: V gene, J gene, CDR3 protein.

TRBV20-1	TRBJ2-5	CSASTGLQETQYF
TRBV5-1	TRBJ1-4	CASRTGQGATGNEKLFF
TRBV6-5	TRBJ2-1	CASSYGGNNEQFF
TRBV27	TRBJ2-1	CASKVWERDPSGNEQFF
TRBV12-3/TRBV12-4	TRBJ2-5	CASSSRGGIETQYF
TRBV10-3	TRBJ2-4	CAISVSAQNIQYF
TRBV18	TRBJ2-2	CASSPPAGRDTGELFF
TRBV5-1	TRBJ2-1	CASSLGGDMISQFF
TRBV7-3	TRBJ2-7	CASSSGTSGEQYF
TRBV6-5	TRBJ2-1	CASRNQGNEQFF
TRBV6-6	TRBJ2-3	CASSYPAAGDEDTQYF
TRBV4-1	TRBJ1-6	CASSPLQGIDSPLHF
TRBV27	TRBJ2-3	CASRGRGIERTDTQYF
TRBV2	TRBJ1-1	CASSAQGLAFF
TRBV4-2	TRBJ2-7	CASSQDLGGTSGIYEQYF
TRBV20-1	TRBJ2-1	CSAPLGRIYNEQFF
TRBV19	TRBJ2-5	CASSTLAGAQETQYF
TRBV5-4	TRBJ1-2	CASSRKTGGYGYTF
TRBV20-1	TRBJ2-1	CSADRDNTYNEQFF
TRBV27	TRBJ2-7	CASRRASTSYEQYF
TRBV29-1	TRBJ2-5	CSVEVPSQETQYF
TRBV2	TRBJ2-4	CASSIEGRLLAKNIQYF
TRBV12-3/TRBV12-4	TRBJ1-1	CASSFMGTEAFF
TRBV12-3/TRBV12-4	TRBJ2-2	CASSLRASGRRTGELFF
TRBV6-2/TRBV6-3	TRBJ2-1	CASSPIFDNEQFF
TRBV14	TRBJ2-1	CASSHRGRGHNEQFF
TRBV11-2	TRBJ2-1	CASSQDGLLEQFF
TRBV3-1	TRBJ2-1	CASSRGTSVWAEQFF
TRBV20-1	TRBJ2-1	CSADALASVNNEQFF
TRBV2	TRBJ1-1	CASRPRGGAMNTEAFF
TRBV10-3	TRBJ2-1	CAISEPTGTRKVEQFF
TRBV27	TRBJ2-5	CASSLEGGTGRTGAQYF
TRBV6-5	TRBJ2-1	CASSYSTTENEQFF
TRBV7-8	TRBJ1-1	CASSLGAANMNTEAFF
TRBV7-8	TRBJ2-2	CASSQVGEGTGELFF
TRBV7-9	TRBJ2-1	CASSLTGAASEQFF